Ten or more counts support the clone carrying this T cell receptor (beta chain). Antigen unknown. This sample was included in a study of T cells in Graves' hyperthyroidism and ophthalmopathy. Study findings and constraints: Using 13 V-J features, a model discriminated ophthalmopathy from stable hyperthyroidism.

V gave up 0 bases and J gave up 2 bases, with 3 bases separating them. Germline CDR1 is SGHVS and CDR2 is FNYEAQ. This CDR3 spans 13 amino acids. The source material, RNA transcripts, was used to amplify TCR beta CDR3 regions. RT-PCR in the first round (using the HTBI primer set) targeted the TCR CDR3. MiXCR, run by TCRdb on the multiplex PCR reads, gives a single entry per CDR3 protein. The sample carries approximately 490,000 distinct CDR3 sequences, under 25% recorded once. The sequencing input was blood. The TCR sequence derives from a woman aged 65 to 85 with Graves' ophthalmopathy. The chain has TRBV7-6 and TRBJ2-3; the D is unclear. CDR3 in amino acids: CASSLANTDTQYF. The CDR3 DNA reads TGTGCCAGCAGCTTAGCAAACACAGATACGCAGTATTTT.